Reported below is one TCR beta chain. The target antigen is unknown. Using a J-beta primer mix together with a sample-barcoded 5' primer, a second PCR was run for roughly 7 to 12 cycles. Each CDR3 protein gets one entry after TCRdb re-called the 5' RACE reads with MiXCR. Among some 900,000 distinct CDR3 sequences listed, about 44% were seen once. This specimen belongs to a study of blood T cells in healthy people across ages. Study observations and caveats: Older age went with lower TCR beta diversity per million T cells, in a roughly linear way. Changes seen in expanded clonotypes were possibly confounded by donor CMV status left unknown.

CDR3 length: 13 residues. The germline V gene encodes CDR1 DFQATT and CDR2 SNEGSKA (reference sequence). Trimming removed 0 bases from V and 8 bases from J, with 10 bases in between. Input material: blood. The rearrangement links TRBV20-1 to TRBJ1-4, with D uncertain. The clonotype comes from a young man in good health. CDR3 in DNA: TGCAGTGCTAGAGAGGGAGCGGTAGAAAAACTGTTTTTT. Protein: CSAREGAVEKLFF.